Listed below are T cell receptor gamma chains from one sample, sequenced in a study of Vδ1+ human thymocytes. TCRdb re-processed the multiplex PCR reads using CATT. The sample has 30,000 to 45,000 gamma-chain clones, 20% to 25% seen once. Sequencing was performed on Vdelta1+ gamma-delta thymocytes from the thymus. These receptors came from a girl younger than two who had congenital heart surgery. CDR3s include the opening cysteine and the closing phenylalanine or tryptophan. Each record gives: J gene, V gene, clone size, CDR3 DNA, CDR3 protein. Clone size is not always given. Where it is, it says once, few, many or a class for expanded clones.

j_gene: TRGJ1/TRGJ2; v_gene: TRGV4; abundance: -; CDR3nt: TGTGCCGCCTGGGATGGGCCCGATTATTATAAGAATCTCTTT; CDR3aa: CAAWDGPDYYKNLF
j_gene: TRGJP2; v_gene: TRGV4; abundance: few; CDR3nt: TGTGCCACCTGGGATGGGCCGAGTAGCGATTGGATCAAGACGTTT; CDR3aa: CATWDGPSSDWIKTF
j_gene: TRGJ1/TRGJ2; v_gene: TRGV4; abundance: -; CDR3nt: TGTGCCACCTGGGATGGGCCGGCCCTTTATTATAAGAAACTCTTT; CDR3aa: CATWDGPALYYKKLF
j_gene: TRGJP2; v_gene: TRGV2; abundance: -; CDR3nt: TGTGCCACCTGGGACGGGCAGGGGGGTGATTGGATCAAGACGTTT; CDR3aa: CATWDGQGGDWIKTF
j_gene: TRGJ1/TRGJ2; v_gene: TRGV3; abundance: -; CDR3nt: TGTGCCACCTGGGACAGGCCCGCTTATCATTATTATAAGAAACTCTTT; CDR3aa: CATWDRPAYHYYKKLF
j_gene: TRGJP2; v_gene: TRGV5; abundance: -; CDR3nt: TGTGCCACCTGGGACAGCTCTAGACTATATAGTAGTGATTGGACCAAGACGTTT; CDR3aa: CATWDSSRLYSSDWTKTF
j_gene: TRGJ1/TRGJ2; v_gene: TRGV9; abundance: -; CDR3nt: TGTGCCTTGTGGGAGGTTCCCGATTATAAGAAACTCTTT; CDR3aa: CALWEVPDYKKLF
j_gene: TRGJ1/TRGJ2; v_gene: TRGV2; abundance: many; CDR3nt: TGTGCCACCTGGGACGGGCAGAATTATAAGAAACTCTTT; CDR3aa: CATWDGQNYKKLF
j_gene: TRGJ1/TRGJ2; v_gene: TRGV3; abundance: medium-sized; CDR3nt: TGTGCCACCTGGGACAGGCTGAATTATTATAAGAAACTCTTT; CDR3aa: CATWDRLNYYKKLF
j_gene: TRGJ1/TRGJ2; v_gene: TRGV4; abundance: -; CDR3nt: TGTGCCACCTGGGAATACCTGAATTATTATAAGAAACTCTTT; CDR3aa: CATWEYLNYYKKLF
j_gene: TRGJP2; v_gene: TRGV9; abundance: -; CDR3nt: TGTGCCTTGTGGGAGACAAGTAGTGATTGGATCAAGACGTTT; CDR3aa: CALWETSSDWIKTF
j_gene: TRGJP1; v_gene: TRGV2; abundance: -; CDR3nt: TGTGCCACCTGGGACGGTACCACTGGTTGGTTCAAGATATTT; CDR3aa: CATWDGTTGWFKIF
j_gene: TRGJ1/TRGJ2; v_gene: TRGV9; abundance: -; CDR3nt: TGTGCCTTGTGGGACGATGACAGGGATAAGAAACTCTTT; CDR3aa: CALWDDDRDKKLF